The 20 T cell receptor beta chains listed next were all sequenced from one sample in a study of regulatory and conventional T cells in RAG deficiency. Generated by immunoSEQ multiplex PCR, the TCRdb table keeps only in-frame clones and is missing some. Of thousands of clones in the sample, just under 85% were seen once. Genomic DNA came from blood conventional CD4+ T cells gated CD25-low CD127-high. Sequenced material: CD4+ effector T cells sorted from blood. All receptors come from a human donor with RAG deficiency presenting as severe combined immunodeficiency.

The CDR3 loop reads CASSSPVSGTNTGELFF. The CDR3 DNA is TGTGCCAGCAGTTCCCCGGTTAGCGGGACGAACACCGGGGAGCTGTTTTTT. The V and J genes are TRBV28 and TRBJ2-2, with 8 nucleotides matching TRBD2. This CDR3 has 17 residues. With V trimmed by 4 bases and J by 0 bases, 7 bases remained unmatched. CDR1 is MDHEN and CDR2 is SYDVKM in the germline V gene.

The rearrangement links TRBV11-2 to TRBJ1-2; 12 bases match TRBD1. CDR3 length equals 14 residues. Trimming at V came to 3 bases and at J to 4 bases, leaving 0 bases not matched to a gene. Looked up from germline, CDR1 is SGHAT and CDR2 is FQNNGV. The CDR3, as DNA: TGTGCCAGCAGCTTGGGACAGGGGGCCTATGGCTACACCTTC. It encodes CASSLGQGAYGYTF.

This clone has only one observation. This chain links TRBV28 with TRBJ2-2; no reliable D call. The CDR3 is made up of 13 amino acids. V lost 6 bases to trimming and J lost 5 bases, with 10 bases between them. Looked up from germline, CDR1 is MDHEN and CDR2 is SYDVKM. This CDR3 is CASRPQPTGELFF. CDR3 bases: TGTGCCAGCAGACCCCAACCTACCGGGGAGCTGTTTTTT.

This clone was detected a few times. The rearrangement uses TRBV7-3 and TRBJ1-3; D ambiguous. Germline V CDR1 and CDR2: SGHTA, FQGTGA. The V end lost 2 bases, the J end lost 0 bases, and 11 bases lay between the germline ends. The CDR3 extends over 16 amino acids. This CDR3 is CASSLEGTSSGNTIYF. The CDR3, as DNA: TGTGCCAGCAGCTTAGAGGGAACGAGCTCTGGAAACACCATATATTTT.

This clone was observed a few times. The chain links TRBV5-8 to TRBJ1-5; possibly TRBD1 for D (5 bases). The CDR3 extends over 12 amino acids. V gave up 2 bases and J gave up 6 bases, with 6 bases separating them. Germline V gene sequence: CDR1 SGHTS, CDR2 YDEGEE. CDR3 DNA sequence: TGTGCCAGCAGCTTAGGGGCTCAGCCCCAGCATTTT. Protein product: CASSLGAQPQHF.

The table lists this clone with a few counts. The rearrangement joins TRBV7-2 to TRBJ2-3, with 9 positions matching TRBD2. Germline CDR1 SGHTA, CDR2 FQGNSA. The V segment lost 0 bases and the J segment 2 bases; nucleotides outside the gene matches: 6. The CDR3 has 17 residues. The CDR3 here is CASSLAGLAGNTDTQYF. The CDR3 coding sequence is TGTGCCAGCAGCTTAGCGGGGCTAGCGGGGAACACAGATACGCAGTATTTT.

The chain links TRBV7-6 to TRBJ1-1; D may be TRBD1 (5 bases). This CDR3 contains 15 residues. CDR1 and CDR2 (germline): SGHVS, FNYEAQ. V gave up 0 bases and J gave up 5 bases, with 13 bases separating them. The CDR3 protein is CASSLAYPGGTEAFF. The CDR3 DNA sequence: TGTGCCAGCAGCTTAGCGTATCCGGGGGGGACTGAAGCTTTCTTT.

CDR3 residues: CASRPIPGTEDSSGNTIYF. The CDR3 DNA follows: TGTGCCAGCAGGCCTATCCCCGGGACTGAAGACTCCTCTGGAAACACCATATATTTT. This rearrangement joins TRBV28 to TRBJ1-3, with TRBD1 as a possible D gene (5 bases). The germline CDR1 and CDR2 sequences are MDHEN and SYDVKM. This CDR3 has 19 amino acids. The V and J ends lost 6 bases and 0 bases respectively, with 24 bases between them. Based on the CDR3 plus reference TRBV28 and TRBJ1-3, the full variable domain is DVKVTQSSRYLVKRTGEKVFLECVQDMDHENMFWYRQDPGLGLRLIYFSYDVKMKEKGDIPEGYSVSREKKERFSLILESASTNQTSMYLCASRPIPGTEDSSGNTIYFGEGSWLTVV.

This sequence joins TRBV5-1 and TRBJ2-3, with D hard to call. The CDR3 sequence is 13 residues long. V was clipped by 0 bases and J by 1 base, with 3 bases between them. The germline gives CDR1 SGHRS, CDR2 YFSETQ. The CDR3 sequence: CASSLEGTDTQYF. CDR3 DNA sequence: TGCGCCAGCAGCTTGGAGGGCACAGATACGCAGTATTTT.

The CDR3 sequence is CSVASLNTEAFF. Written as DNA, the CDR3 is TGCAGCGTTGCAAGCCTGAACACTGAAGCTTTCTTT. The chain joins TRBV29-1 to TRBJ1-1; D is unresolved. In germline, CDR1 is SQVTM, CDR2 ANQGSEA. This CDR3 is 12 amino acids long. Trimming stripped 4 bases from V and 0 bases from J, with 6 bases between. The full variable domain, rest sourced from reference TRBV29-1 and TRBJ1-1, is SAVISQKPSRDICQRGTSLTIQCQVDSQVTMMFWYRQQPGQSLTLIATANQGSEATYESGFVIDKFPISRPNLTFSTLTVSNMSPEDSSIYLCSVASLNTEAFFGQGTRLTVV.

The table lists this clone with a count of one. The chain links TRBV4-1 to TRBJ1-5, with 7 bases that match TRBD1. V trimming: 4 bases; J trimming: 7 bases; junction bases outside the gene matches: 7. This CDR3 contains 14 residues. Germline V CDR1 and CDR2: MGHRA, YSYEKL. CDR3 DNA: TGCGCCAGCAGCCGACAGGGTACGGGACAGCCCCAGCATTTT. Its protein product is CASSRQGTGQPQHF.

The chain links TRBV7-2 to TRBJ2-3; no clear D. Trimming removed 1 base at V and 3 bases at J, with 8 bases between. The CDR3 is 14 residues long. The germline CDR1 and CDR2 sequences are SGHTA and FQGNSA. In DNA form, the CDR3 reads TGTGCCAGCAGCTTAGGTCTGGTGACAGATACGCAGTATTTT. The encoded protein is CASSLGLVTDTQYF.

The chain combines TRBV28 with TRBJ2-4; 9 nucleotides match TRBD1. The length of the CDR3 is 19 residues. The V segment lost 6 bases and the J segment 0 bases; nucleotides outside the gene matches: 15. Germline CDR1 MDHEN, CDR2 SYDVKM. The CDR3 protein is CASRYTGGVREIAKNIQYF. CDR3 DNA: TGTGCCAGCAGATATACAGGGGGCGTGAGGGAGATAGCCAAAAACATTCAGTACTTC. Using reference TRBV28 and TRBJ2-4 for the parts outside the CDR3, the full variable domain is DVKVTQSSRYLVKRTGEKVFLECVQDMDHENMFWYRQDPGLGLRLIYFSYDVKMKEKGDIPEGYSVSREKKERFSLILESASTNQTSMYLCASRYTGGVREIAKNIQYFGAGTRLSVL.

The J gene is TRBJ2-3, the V gene TRBV11-3, with D possibly TRBD2 on 5 matching bases. The ends were cut back, 5 bases at V and 3 bases at J, with 12 bases in the middle. The germline V gene encodes CDR1 SGHNT and CDR2 YENEEA. The CDR3 consists of 14 residues. CDR3 sequence (DNA): TGTGCCAGCAGCAAAGGACTGGTGACAGATACGCAGTATTTT. Encoded protein: CASSKGLVTDTQYF.

The rearrangement links TRBV9 to TRBJ1-2, with 9 bases lining up with TRBD1. Trimming removed 0 bases from V and 8 bases from J; junction bases left unmatched: 2. This CDR3 comprises 13 residues. CDR1 is SGDLS, CDR2 YYNGEE, per germline. DNA for the CDR3: TGTGCCAGCAGCGTAGCACAGGGGGCGGGCTACACCTTC. Residues: CASSVAQGAGYTF. The entire variable domain, with the rest obtained from reference TRBV9 and TRBJ1-2, is as follows: DSGVTQTPKHLITATGQRVTLRCSPRSGDLSVYWYQQSLDQGLQFLIQYYNGEERAKGNILERFSAQQFPDLHSELNLSSLELGDSALYFCASSVAQGAGYTFGSGTRLTVV.

This clone was counted only a few times. The CDR3, as DNA: TGTGCCAGCAGCCTTGGGGACAGGCGGACCCAGTACTTC. It translates to CASSLGDRRTQYF. This chain joins TRBV7-2 and TRBJ2-5; 8 positions match TRBD1. Germline trimming cut 5 bases from V and 7 bases from J; bases unmatched to any gene: 6. Germline CDR1 and CDR2: SGHTA and FQGNSA. The CDR3 totals 13 residues.

The chain's CDR3 is CASSHRMRYGYTF. The CDR3 coding sequence is TGTGCCAGCAGCCACAGGATGCGCTATGGCTACACCTTC. The chain links TRBV7-3 to TRBJ1-2, with TRBD1 as a possible D gene (5 bases). V was trimmed by 5 bases and J by 4 bases, leaving 11 bases between them. CDR3 length: 13 residues. Germline V CDR1 and CDR2: SGHTA, FQGTGA.

The V and J genes are TRBV19 and TRBJ2-7; D gene unclear. This CDR3 has 16 amino acids. Germline lookup yields CDR1 LNHDA and CDR2 SQIVND (reference sequence). Trimming pared 2 bases from V and 2 bases from J, leaving 16 bases between. CDR3 sequence reads: CASSIFPDPSAYEQYF. CDR3 sequence (DNA): TGTGCCAGTAGTATATTTCCGGACCCGTCGGCCTACGAGCAGTACTTC.

CDR3: CASSVGGTVNTEAFF. In DNA, the CDR3 is TGTGCCAGCAGCGTAGGGGGGACGGTGAACACTGAAGCTTTCTTT. The V call is TRBV9, the J call TRBJ1-1; maybe TRBD1 (5 bases). Between the trimmed V and J ends, which lost 0 bases and 0 bases, there was a span of 9 bases. The CDR3 extends over 15 amino acids. CDR1 SGDLS and CDR2 YYNGEE come from the germline V gene.

Only one count was recorded for this clone. The J gene is TRBJ2-6, the V gene TRBV1; the DNA was not used to check the table's D call, TRBD1. TRBV1 has pseudogene status. The CDR3 has 18 amino acids. CDR3 coding DNA: TGCACCAGCAGTGGTCCCCGTTTGTGCACAAATCGGGCCAACGTCCTGACTTTC. Translating gives CTSSGPRLCTNRANVLTF.